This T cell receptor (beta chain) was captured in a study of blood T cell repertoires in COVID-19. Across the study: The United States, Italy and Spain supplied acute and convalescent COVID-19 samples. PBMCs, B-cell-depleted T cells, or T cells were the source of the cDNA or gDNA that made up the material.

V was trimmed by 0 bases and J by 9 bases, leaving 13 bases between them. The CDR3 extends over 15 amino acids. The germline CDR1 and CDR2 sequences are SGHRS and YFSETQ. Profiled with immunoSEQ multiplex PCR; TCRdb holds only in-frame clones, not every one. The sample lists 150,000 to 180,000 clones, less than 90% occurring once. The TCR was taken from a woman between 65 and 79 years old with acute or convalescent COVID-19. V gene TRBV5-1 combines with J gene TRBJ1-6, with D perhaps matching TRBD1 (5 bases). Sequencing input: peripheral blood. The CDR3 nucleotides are TGCGCCAGCAGCTTGGCCTCGCAGGGCGGTTCACCCCTCCACTTT. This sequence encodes CASSLASQGGSPLHF.